The text below deals with one T cell receptor beta chain. In the authors' methods: The assay estimated nucleated cells by amplifying reference gene primers. Generated by immunoSEQ multiplex PCR, the TCRdb table keeps only in-frame clones and is missing some. Clone size and the V and J calls come from that table; the DNA yielded D and trimming. The sample shows under 100,000 clones, about 83% of them seen only once. The CDR3 loop spans 14 amino acids. V gave up 4 bases and J gave up 2 bases; unmatched junction bases: 4. Germline values: CDR1 SGHNT, CDR2 YENEEA. These data originate in a study of blood T cell repertoires in COVID-19. Study at large: Spain, Italy and the United States supplied samples that represented acute and convalescent COVID-19. PBMCs, B-cell-depleted T cells, or T cells provided the cDNA or gDNA that made up the material.

The receptor was derived from a woman in her sixties with acute or convalescent COVID-19. The sequenced sample consisted of peripheral blood. This rearrangement joins TRBV11-3 to TRBJ1-1; TRBD1 aligns across 7 bases. The CDR3 DNA reads as TGTGCCAGCAGCTCGGGACAGACAAACACTGAAGCTTTCTTT. Translation gives CASSSGQTNTEAFF.